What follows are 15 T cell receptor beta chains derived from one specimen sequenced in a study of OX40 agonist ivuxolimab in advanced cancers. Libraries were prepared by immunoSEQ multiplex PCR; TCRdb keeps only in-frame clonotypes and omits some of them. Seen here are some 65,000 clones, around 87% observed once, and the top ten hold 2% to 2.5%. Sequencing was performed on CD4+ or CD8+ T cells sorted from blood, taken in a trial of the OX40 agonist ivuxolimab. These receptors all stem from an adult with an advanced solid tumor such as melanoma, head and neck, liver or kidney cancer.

CDR3 sequence reads: CASSLGGRGVSTEAFF. CDR3 DNA sequence: TGTGCCAGCAGCTTAGGAGGGAGGGGGGTGAGCACTGAAGCTTTCTTT. This chain uses TRBV7-8 with TRBJ1-1, with TRBD1 as a possible D gene (6 bases). The CDR3 sequence is 16 residues long. The V and J ends lost 1 base and 4 bases respectively, with 16 bases between them. Germline V lookup: CDR1 SGHVS, CDR2 FQNEAQ.

The CDR3 nucleotides are TGTGCCAGCTCACCAACTATCTCCTACAATGAGCAGTTCTTC. Protein sequence: CASSPTISYNEQFF. The chain is built from TRBV18 and TRBJ2-1; D is unclear. Trimming took 2 bases from V and 0 from J, leaving 5 bases between them. This CDR3 contains 14 residues. The germline V gene has CDR1 KGHSH and CDR2 LQKENI.

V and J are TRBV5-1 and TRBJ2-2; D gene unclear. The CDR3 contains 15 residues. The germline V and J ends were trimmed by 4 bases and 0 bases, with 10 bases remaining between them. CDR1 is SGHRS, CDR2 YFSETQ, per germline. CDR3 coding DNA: TGCGCCAGCAGCCTGAGATTTACGAACACCGGGGAGCTGTTTTTT. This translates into CASSLRFTNTGELFF.

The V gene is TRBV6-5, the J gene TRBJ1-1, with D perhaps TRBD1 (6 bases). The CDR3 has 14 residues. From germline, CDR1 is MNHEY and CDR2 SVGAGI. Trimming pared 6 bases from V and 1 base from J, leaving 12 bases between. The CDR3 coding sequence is TGTGCCAGCAGAAGGAAGGGGGGGAACACTGAAGCTTTCTTT. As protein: CASRRKGGNTEAFF.

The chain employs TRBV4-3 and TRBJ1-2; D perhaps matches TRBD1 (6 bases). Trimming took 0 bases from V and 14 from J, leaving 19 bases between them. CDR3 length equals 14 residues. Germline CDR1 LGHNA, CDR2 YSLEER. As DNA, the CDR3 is TGCGCCAGCAGCCAAGACACTCGGACAGATCGGTATACCTTC. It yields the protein CASSQDTRTDRYTF.

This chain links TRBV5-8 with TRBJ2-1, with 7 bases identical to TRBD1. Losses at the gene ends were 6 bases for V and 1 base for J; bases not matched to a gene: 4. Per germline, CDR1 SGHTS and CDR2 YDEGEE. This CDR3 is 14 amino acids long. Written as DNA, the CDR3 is TGTGCCAGCAACCCGGGACAGTCCTACAATGAGCAGTTCTTC. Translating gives CASNPGQSYNEQFF.

The CDR3 nucleotides are TGTGCCTGGAGCAAGGGATACGAGACCCAGTACTTC. Translated: CAWSKGYETQYF. This chain links TRBV30 with TRBJ2-5; D is undetermined. Germline loops: CDR1 GTSNPN, CDR2 SVGIG (reference sequence). The length of the CDR3 is 12 residues. The ends were cut back, 3 bases at V and 5 bases at J, with 10 bases in the middle.

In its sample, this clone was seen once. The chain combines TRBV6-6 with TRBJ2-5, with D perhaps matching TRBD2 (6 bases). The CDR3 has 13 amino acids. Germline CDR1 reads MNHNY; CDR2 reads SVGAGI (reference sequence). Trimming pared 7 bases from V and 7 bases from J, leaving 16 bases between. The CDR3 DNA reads TGTGCCAGCACTCCCGGCGGAGGGCCGACCCAGTACTTC. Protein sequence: CASTPGGGPTQYF.

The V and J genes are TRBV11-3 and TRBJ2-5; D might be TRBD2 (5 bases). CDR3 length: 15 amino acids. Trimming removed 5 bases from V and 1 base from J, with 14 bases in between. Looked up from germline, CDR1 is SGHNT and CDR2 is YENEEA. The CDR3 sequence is CASSPGRVSQETQYF. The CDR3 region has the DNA TGTGCCAGCAGCCCGGGAAGGGTTTCCCAAGAGACCCAGTACTTC.

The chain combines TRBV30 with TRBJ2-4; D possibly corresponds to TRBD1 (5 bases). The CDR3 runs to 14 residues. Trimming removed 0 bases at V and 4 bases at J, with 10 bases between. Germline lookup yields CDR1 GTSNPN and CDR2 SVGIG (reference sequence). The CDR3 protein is CAWSVGVTKNIQYF. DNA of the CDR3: TGTGCCTGGAGTGTAGGGGTAACGAAAAACATTCAGTACTTC.

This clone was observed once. The CDR3 loop reads CASSETGDTEAFF. In DNA, the CDR3 is TGTGCCAGCTCAGAAACAGGGGACACTGAAGCTTTCTTT. This chain joins TRBV18 and TRBJ1-1, with 7 nucleotides matching TRBD1. The trim removed 5 bases at V and 3 bases at J, leaving 3 bases unmatched. Germline V gene data show CDR1 as KGHSH and CDR2 as LQKENI. The CDR3 spans 13 residues.

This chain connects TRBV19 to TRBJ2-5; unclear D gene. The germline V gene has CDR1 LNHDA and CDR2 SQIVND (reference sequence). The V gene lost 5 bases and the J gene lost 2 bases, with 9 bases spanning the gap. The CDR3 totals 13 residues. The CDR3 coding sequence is TGTGCCAGTAGTGTCATAGGGCAAGAGACCCAGTACTTC. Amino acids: CASSVIGQETQYF. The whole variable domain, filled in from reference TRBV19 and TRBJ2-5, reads DGGITQSPKYLFRKEGQNVTLSCEQNLNHDAMYWYRQDPGQGLRLIYYSQIVNDFQKGDIAEGYSVSREKKESFPLTVTSAQKNPTAFYLCASSVIGQETQYFGPGTRLLVL.

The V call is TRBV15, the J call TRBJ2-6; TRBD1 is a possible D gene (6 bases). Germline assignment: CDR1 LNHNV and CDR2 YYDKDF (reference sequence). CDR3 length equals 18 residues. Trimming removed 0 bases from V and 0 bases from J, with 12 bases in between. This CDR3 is CATSRDGTPSSGANVLTF. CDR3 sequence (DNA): TGTGCCACCAGCAGAGATGGGACACCGAGCTCTGGGGCCAACGTCCTGACTTTC. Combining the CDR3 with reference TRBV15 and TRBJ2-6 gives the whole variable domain DAMVIQNPRYQVTQFGKPVTLSCSQTLNHNVMYWYQQKSSQAPKLLFHYYDKDFNNEADTPDNFQSRRPNTSFCFLDIRSPGLGDTAMYLCATSRDGTPSSGANVLTFGAGSRLTVL.

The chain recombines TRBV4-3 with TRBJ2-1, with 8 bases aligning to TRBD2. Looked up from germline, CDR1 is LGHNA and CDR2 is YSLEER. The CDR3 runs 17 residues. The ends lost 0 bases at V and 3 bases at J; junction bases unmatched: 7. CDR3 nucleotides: TGCGCCAGCAGCCAAGATACAAGCGGGAGAGGCTACAATGAGCAGTTCTTC. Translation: CASSQDTSGRGYNEQFF.

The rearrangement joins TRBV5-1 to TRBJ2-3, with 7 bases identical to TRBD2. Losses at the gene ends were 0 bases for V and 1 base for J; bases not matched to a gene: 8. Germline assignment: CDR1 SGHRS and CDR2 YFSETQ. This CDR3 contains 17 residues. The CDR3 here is CASSLGLAVVRTDTQYF. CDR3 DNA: TGCGCCAGCAGCTTGGGCCTAGCGGTCGTACGCACAGATACGCAGTATTTT.